Sequencing of this T cell receptor (beta chain) was carried out in a study of blood T cell repertoires in COVID-19. Study background: Acute and convalescent COVID-19 specimens originated in the United States, Italy and Spain. Sample material is recorded as cDNA or gDNA derived from T cells, B-cell-depleted T cells, or PBMCs.

Patients at the Seattle site were enrolled during active infection and followed longitudinally. CDR1 SNHLY and CDR2 FYNNEI come from the germline V gene. The trim removed 6 bases at V and 4 bases at J, leaving 8 bases unmatched. This CDR3 spans 15 amino acids. Authors' analysis steps: Reference gene primer amplification yielded estimated nucleated cell counts. Only in-frame clones appear in the TCRdb table, and some are missing; sequencing was by immunoSEQ multiplex PCR. Clonal size and the V and J genes are those of that table, whereas D and trimming came from the DNA. The sample yields 250,000 to 350,000 clones, roughly 92% seen once.

Sequencing used peripheral blood. This clonotype was obtained from a woman aged 25-40 years with COVID-19, enrolled during active disease. This chain joins TRBV2 and TRBJ1-3; 8 nucleotides agree with TRBD1. The CDR3 region has the DNA TGTGCCAGCAGCGATCAGGGGGCTAGAGGAAACACCATATATTTT. Its translation is CASSDQGARGNTIYF.